The T cell receptor beta chain described here comes from a study of T cell repertoires in cytomegalovirus infection. In germline, CDR1 is SGHVS, CDR2 FQNEAQ. Trimming took off 5 bases at V and 5 bases at J, with 12 bases between the two ends. The CDR3 runs 14 residues. This clonotype was seen a few times. TCRdb used MiXCR to reprocess the reads, holding one entry per CDR3 protein. Found here are around 550,000 distinct CDR3 sequences, about a quarter of them singletons; the top ten hold over 10%. The chain recombines TRBV7-8 with TRBJ2-2; tentative D call: TRBD1 (6 bases). This receptor was obtained from a human donor in good health (CMV status not recorded). Some clones in this sample may be carry-over from other donors' samples. Source material: PBMCs. For the CDR3, the DNA is TGTGCCAGCAGCCTCGGACAGAGGACCGGGGAGCTGTTTTTT. Residues: CASSLGQRTGELFF.